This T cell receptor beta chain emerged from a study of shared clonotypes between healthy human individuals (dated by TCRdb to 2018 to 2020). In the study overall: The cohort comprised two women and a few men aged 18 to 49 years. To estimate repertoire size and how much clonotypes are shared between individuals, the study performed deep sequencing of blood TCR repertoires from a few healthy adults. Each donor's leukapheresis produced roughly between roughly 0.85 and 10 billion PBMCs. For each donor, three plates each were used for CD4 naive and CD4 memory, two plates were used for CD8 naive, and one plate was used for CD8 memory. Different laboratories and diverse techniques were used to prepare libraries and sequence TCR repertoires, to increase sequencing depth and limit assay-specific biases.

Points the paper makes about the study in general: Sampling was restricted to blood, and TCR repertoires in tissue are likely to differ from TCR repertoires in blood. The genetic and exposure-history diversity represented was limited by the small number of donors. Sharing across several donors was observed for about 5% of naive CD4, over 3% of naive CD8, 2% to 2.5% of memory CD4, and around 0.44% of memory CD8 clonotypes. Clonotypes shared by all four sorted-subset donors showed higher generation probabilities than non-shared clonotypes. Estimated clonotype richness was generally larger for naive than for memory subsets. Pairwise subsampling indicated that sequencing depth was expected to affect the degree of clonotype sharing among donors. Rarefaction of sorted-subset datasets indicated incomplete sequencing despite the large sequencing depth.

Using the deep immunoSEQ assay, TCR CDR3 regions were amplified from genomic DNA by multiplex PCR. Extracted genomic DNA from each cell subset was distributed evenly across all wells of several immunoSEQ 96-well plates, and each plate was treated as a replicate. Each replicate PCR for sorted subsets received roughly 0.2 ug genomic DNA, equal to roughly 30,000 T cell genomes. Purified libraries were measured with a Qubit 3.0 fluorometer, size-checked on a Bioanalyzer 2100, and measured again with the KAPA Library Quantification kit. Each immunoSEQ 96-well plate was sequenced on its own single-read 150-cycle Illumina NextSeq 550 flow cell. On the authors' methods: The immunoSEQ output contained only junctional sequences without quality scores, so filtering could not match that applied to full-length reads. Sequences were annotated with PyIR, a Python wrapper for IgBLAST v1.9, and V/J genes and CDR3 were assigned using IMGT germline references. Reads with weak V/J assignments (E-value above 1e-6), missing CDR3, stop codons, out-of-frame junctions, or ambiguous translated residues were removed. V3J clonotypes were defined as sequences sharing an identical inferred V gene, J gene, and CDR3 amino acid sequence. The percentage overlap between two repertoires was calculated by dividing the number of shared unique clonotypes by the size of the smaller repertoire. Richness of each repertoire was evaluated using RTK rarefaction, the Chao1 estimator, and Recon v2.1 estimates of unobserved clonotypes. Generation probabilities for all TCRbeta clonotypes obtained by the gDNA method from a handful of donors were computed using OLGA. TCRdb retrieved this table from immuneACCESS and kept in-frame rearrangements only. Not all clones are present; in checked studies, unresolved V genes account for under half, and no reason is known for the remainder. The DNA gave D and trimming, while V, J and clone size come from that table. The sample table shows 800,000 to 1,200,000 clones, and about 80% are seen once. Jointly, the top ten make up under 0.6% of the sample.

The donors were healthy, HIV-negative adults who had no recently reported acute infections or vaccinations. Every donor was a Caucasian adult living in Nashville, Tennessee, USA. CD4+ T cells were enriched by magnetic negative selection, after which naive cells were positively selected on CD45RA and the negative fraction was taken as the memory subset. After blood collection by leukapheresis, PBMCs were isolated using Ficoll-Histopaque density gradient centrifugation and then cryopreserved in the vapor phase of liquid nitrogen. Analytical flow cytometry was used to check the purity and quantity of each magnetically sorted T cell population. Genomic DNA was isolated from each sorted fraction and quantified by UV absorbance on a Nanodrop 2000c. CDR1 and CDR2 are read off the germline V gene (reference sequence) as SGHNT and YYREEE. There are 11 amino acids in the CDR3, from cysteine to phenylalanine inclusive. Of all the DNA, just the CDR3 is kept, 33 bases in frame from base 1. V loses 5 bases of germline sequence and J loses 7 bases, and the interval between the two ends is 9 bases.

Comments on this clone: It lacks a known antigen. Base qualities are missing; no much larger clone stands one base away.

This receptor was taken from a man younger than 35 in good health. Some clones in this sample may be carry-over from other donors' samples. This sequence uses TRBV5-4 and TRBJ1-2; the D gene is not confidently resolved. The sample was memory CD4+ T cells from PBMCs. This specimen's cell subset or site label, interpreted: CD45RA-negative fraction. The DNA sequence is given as TGTGCCAGCAGTACAGCGGCTGGCTACACCTTC. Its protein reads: CASSTAAGYTF.